These T cell receptor beta chains were read from a single sample in a study of blood T cell repertoires in COVID-19. Generated by immunoSEQ multiplex PCR, the TCRdb table keeps only in-frame clones and is missing some. This sample carries about 260,000 clones, approximately 91% of them seen once, and the ten largest clones take around 2.5%. The specimen sequenced was peripheral blood. All receptors derive from a person aged 18 to 29 with COVID-19, enrolled during active disease. The CDR3 runs from the conserved cysteine through the conserved F or W. Fields, in order: D gene, J gene, clone size, V gene, CDR3 protein, CDR3 DNA. A D gene is named only where the DNA matches it firmly. Some rows have no size entry. The others give once, few or many, or a class for an expanded clone.

D gene: NA
J gene: TRBJ2-3
clone size: NA
V gene: TRBV24-1
CDR3 protein: CATSDGRGSTDTQYF
CDR3 DNA: TGTGCCACCAGTGATGGAAGGGGGAGCACAGATACGCAGTATTTT

D gene: NA
J gene: TRBJ2-3
clone size: NA
V gene: TRBV30
CDR3 protein: CAWSPPNTDTQYF
CDR3 DNA: TGTGCCTGGAGCCCACCTAACACAGATACGCAGTATTTT

D gene: TRBD1
J gene: TRBJ2-7
clone size: NA
V gene: TRBV6-2/TRBV6-3
CDR3 protein: CASSSPRQGGIYEQYF
CDR3 DNA: TGTGCCAGCAGTTCTCCGCGACAGGGGGGTATCTACGAGCAGTACTTC

D gene: NA
J gene: TRBJ2-5
clone size: NA
V gene: TRBV27
CDR3 protein: CASSGQGGETQYF
CDR3 DNA: TGTGCCAGCAGTGGTCAGGGGGGAGAGACCCAGTACTTC

D gene: NA
J gene: TRBJ1-1
clone size: NA
V gene: TRBV7-2
CDR3 protein: CASSPRGVLQMNTEAFF
CDR3 DNA: TGTGCCAGCAGCCCCCGAGGTGTCCTACAAATGAACACTGAAGCTTTCTTT

D gene: TRBD1
J gene: TRBJ2-7
clone size: NA
V gene: TRBV9
CDR3 protein: CASSARTGIEEQYF
CDR3 DNA: TGTGCCAGCAGCGCCAGGACAGGGATCGAAGAGCAGTACTTC

D gene: NA
J gene: TRBJ1-1
clone size: NA
V gene: TRBV10-3
CDR3 protein: CAISVVEESEAFF
CDR3 DNA: TGTGCCATCAGTGTAGTGGAGGAGTCTGAAGCTTTCTTT

D gene: NA
J gene: TRBJ1-1
clone size: NA
V gene: TRBV11-2
CDR3 protein: CASSHTENTEAFF
CDR3 DNA: TGTGCCAGCAGCCATACAGAGAACACTGAAGCTTTCTTT

D gene: NA
J gene: TRBJ1-1
clone size: NA
V gene: TRBV30
CDR3 protein: CAWSVFRATNTEAFF
CDR3 DNA: TGTGCCTGGAGTGTATTCAGGGCCACTAACACTGAAGCTTTCTTT

D gene: NA
J gene: TRBJ1-2
clone size: NA
V gene: TRBV24-1
CDR3 protein: CATSDPGGGYTF
CDR3 DNA: TGTGCCACCAGTGACCCCGGAGGCGGCTACACCTTC

D gene: NA
J gene: TRBJ2-5
clone size: NA
V gene: TRBV12-3/TRBV12-4
CDR3 protein: CASARGAETQYF
CDR3 DNA: TGTGCCAGCGCCAGGGGGGCGGAGACCCAGTACTTC

D gene: NA
J gene: TRBJ1-2
clone size: NA
V gene: TRBV7-9
CDR3 protein: CASSLGTVANYGYTF
CDR3 DNA: TGTGCCAGCAGCTTAGGCACAGTCGCTAACTATGGCTACACCTTC

D gene: TRBD2
J gene: TRBJ2-1
clone size: NA
V gene: TRBV24-1
CDR3 protein: CATSASGSKMNEQFF
CDR3 DNA: TGTGCCACCAGTGCTAGCGGGAGCAAAATGAATGAGCAGTTCTTC

D gene: TRBD2
J gene: TRBJ2-2
clone size: NA
V gene: TRBV28
CDR3 protein: CASSRLAGPAPGELFF
CDR3 DNA: TGTGCCAGCAGTCGACTAGCGGGCCCGGCCCCCGGGGAGCTGTTTTTT

D gene: NA
J gene: TRBJ1-2
clone size: NA
V gene: TRBV5-4
CDR3 protein: CASSLDRDYGYTF
CDR3 DNA: TGTGCCAGCAGCTTGGACAGGGACTATGGCTACACCTTC

D gene: TRBD2
J gene: TRBJ2-1
clone size: NA
V gene: TRBV11-2
CDR3 protein: CASSPGLAGARIENEQFF
CDR3 DNA: TGTGCCAGCAGCCCGGGACTAGCGGGAGCCAGAATCGAGAATGAGCAGTTCTTC

D gene: NA
J gene: TRBJ1-6
clone size: NA
V gene: TRBV7-2
CDR3 protein: CASRPWGRGNSPLHF
CDR3 DNA: TGTGCCAGCAGACCTTGGGGCAGGGGAAATTCACCCCTCCACTTT

D gene: NA
J gene: TRBJ1-6
clone size: once
V gene: TRBV15
CDR3 protein: CATSSDTVNSPLHF
CDR3 DNA: TGTGCCACCAGCAGTGACACAGTGAATTCACCCCTCCACTTT

D gene: NA
J gene: TRBJ1-1
clone size: NA
V gene: TRBV12-3/TRBV12-4
CDR3 protein: CASSLKISVEAFF
CDR3 DNA: TGTGCCAGCAGTTTAAAAATCAGCGTTGAAGCTTTCTTT

D gene: NA
J gene: TRBJ2-6
clone size: NA
V gene: TRBV5-6
CDR3 protein: CASSPRSGANVLTF
CDR3 DNA: TGTGCCAGCAGCCCCCGCTCTGGGGCCAACGTCCTGACTTTC

D gene: NA
J gene: TRBJ2-5
clone size: NA
V gene: TRBV5-6
CDR3 protein: CASSLGMGLQETQYF
CDR3 DNA: TGTGCCAGCAGCTTGGGGATGGGACTTCAGGAGACCCAGTACTTC

D gene: TRBD2
J gene: TRBJ2-7
clone size: NA
V gene: TRBV9
CDR3 protein: CASSVSAGTSYEQYF
CDR3 DNA: TGTGCCAGCAGCGTATCAGCGGGGACCTCCTACGAGCAGTACTTC

D gene: NA
J gene: TRBJ2-3
clone size: NA
V gene: TRBV24-1
CDR3 protein: CATSDRGDYTDTQYF
CDR3 DNA: TGTGCCACCAGTGATAGGGGCGATTACACAGATACGCAGTATTTT

D gene: NA
J gene: TRBJ1-5
clone size: NA
V gene: TRBV19
CDR3 protein: CASSMIFTGGNQPQHF
CDR3 DNA: TGTGCCAGTAGTATGATTTTCACGGGTGGCAATCAGCCCCAGCATTTT

D gene: TRBD2
J gene: TRBJ2-7
clone size: few
V gene: TRBV27
CDR3 protein: CASGKGGGFSYEQYF
CDR3 DNA: TGTGCCAGCGGAAAGGGCGGGGGTTTCTCCTACGAGCAGTACTTC

D gene: TRBD2
J gene: TRBJ2-1
clone size: NA
V gene: TRBV27
CDR3 protein: CASRLAGGIGEQFF
CDR3 DNA: TGTGCCAGCAGGCTAGCGGGAGGCATTGGCGAGCAGTTCTTC

D gene: NA
J gene: TRBJ2-1
clone size: NA
V gene: TRBV4-3
CDR3 protein: CASSQDRTSNEQFF
CDR3 DNA: TGCGCCAGCAGCCAAGATCGCACTTCCAATGAGCAGTTCTTC

D gene: TRBD1
J gene: TRBJ1-2
clone size: once
V gene: TRBV4-1
CDR3 protein: CASSRQGTGGSGYTF
CDR3 DNA: TGCGCCAGCAGCCGCCAAGGGACAGGGGGCAGTGGCTACACCTTC